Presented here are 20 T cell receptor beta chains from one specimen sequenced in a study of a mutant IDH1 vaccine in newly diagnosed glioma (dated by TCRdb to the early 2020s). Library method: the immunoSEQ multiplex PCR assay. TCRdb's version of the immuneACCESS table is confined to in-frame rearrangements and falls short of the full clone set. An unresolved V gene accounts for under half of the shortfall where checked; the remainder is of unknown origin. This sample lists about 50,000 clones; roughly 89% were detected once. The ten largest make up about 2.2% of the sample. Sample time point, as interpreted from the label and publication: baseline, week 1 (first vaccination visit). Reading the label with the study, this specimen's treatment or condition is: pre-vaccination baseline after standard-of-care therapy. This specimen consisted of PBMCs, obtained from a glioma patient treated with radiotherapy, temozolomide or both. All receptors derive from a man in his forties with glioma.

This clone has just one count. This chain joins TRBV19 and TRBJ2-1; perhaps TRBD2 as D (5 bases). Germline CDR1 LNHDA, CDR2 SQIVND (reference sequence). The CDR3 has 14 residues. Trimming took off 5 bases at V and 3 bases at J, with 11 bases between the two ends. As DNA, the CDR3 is TGTGCCAGTAGTCCTCTTGGACTCTACAATGAGCAGTTCTTC. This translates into CASSPLGLYNEQFF.

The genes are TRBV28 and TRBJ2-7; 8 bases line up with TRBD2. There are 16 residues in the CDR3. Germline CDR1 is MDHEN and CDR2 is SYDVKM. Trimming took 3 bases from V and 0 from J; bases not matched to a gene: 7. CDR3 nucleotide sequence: TGTGCCAGCAGTTTCTCACTAGCGGTTCTCTCCTACGAGCAGTACTTC. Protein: CASSFSLAVLSYEQYF. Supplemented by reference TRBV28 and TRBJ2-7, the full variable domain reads DVKVTQSSRYLVKRTGEKVFLECVQDMDHENMFWYRQDPGLGLRLIYFSYDVKMKEKGDIPEGYSVSREKKERFSLILESASTNQTSMYLCASSFSLAVLSYEQYFGPGTRLTVT.

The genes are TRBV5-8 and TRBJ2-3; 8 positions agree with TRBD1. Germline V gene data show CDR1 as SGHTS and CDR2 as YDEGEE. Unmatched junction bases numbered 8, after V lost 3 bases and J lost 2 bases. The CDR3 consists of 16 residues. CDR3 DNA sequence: TGTGCCAGCAGCTGGGGGACAGGACCGTACACAGATACGCAGTATTTT. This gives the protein CASSWGTGPYTDTQYF.

The CDR3 sequence: CASSLGLAGRSTGRETQYF. The DNA of the CDR3 is TGTGCCAGTAGCCTGGGACTAGCGGGACGTTCAACCGGACGAGAGACCCAGTACTTC. V usage is TRBV19 and J usage is TRBJ2-5, with 13 bases identical to TRBD2. J lost 4 bases, V lost 6 bases, and 17 bases had no gene match. Germline V gene data show CDR1 as LNHDA and CDR2 as SQIVND (reference sequence). This CDR3 is 19 amino acids long.

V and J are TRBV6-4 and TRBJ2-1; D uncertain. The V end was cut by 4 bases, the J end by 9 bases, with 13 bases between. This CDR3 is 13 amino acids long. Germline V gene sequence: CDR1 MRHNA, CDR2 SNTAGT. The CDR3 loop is CASSGPVESEQFF. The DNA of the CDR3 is TGTGCCAGCAGTGGGCCCGTTGAGAGTGAGCAGTTCTTC.

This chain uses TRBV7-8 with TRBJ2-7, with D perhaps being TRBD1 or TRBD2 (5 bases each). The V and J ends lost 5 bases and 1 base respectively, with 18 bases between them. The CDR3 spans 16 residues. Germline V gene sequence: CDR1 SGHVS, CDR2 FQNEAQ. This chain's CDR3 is CASSRPGDLRSYEQYF. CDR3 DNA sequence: TGTGCCAGCAGCCGCCCCGGGGACCTTAGGTCCTACGAGCAGTACTTC.

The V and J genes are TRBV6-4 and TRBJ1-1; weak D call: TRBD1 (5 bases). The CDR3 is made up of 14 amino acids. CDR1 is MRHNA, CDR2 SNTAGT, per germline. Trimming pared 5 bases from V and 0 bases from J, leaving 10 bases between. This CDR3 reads CASSPGRLNTEAFF. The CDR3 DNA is TGTGCCAGCAGTCCGGGACGGCTGAACACTGAAGCTTTCTTT.

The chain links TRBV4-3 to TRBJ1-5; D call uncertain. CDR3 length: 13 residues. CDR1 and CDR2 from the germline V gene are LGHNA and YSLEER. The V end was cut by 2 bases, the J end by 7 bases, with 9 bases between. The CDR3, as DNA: TGCGCCAGCAGCCAAAAGGGAGACCAGCCCCAGCATTTT. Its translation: CASSQKGDQPQHF.

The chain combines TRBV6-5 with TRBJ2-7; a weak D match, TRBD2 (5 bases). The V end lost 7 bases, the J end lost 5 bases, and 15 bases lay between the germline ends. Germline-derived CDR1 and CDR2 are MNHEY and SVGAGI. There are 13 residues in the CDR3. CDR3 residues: CASTPSGFDEQYF. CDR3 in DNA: TGTGCCAGCACCCCAAGCGGTTTCGACGAGCAGTACTTC.

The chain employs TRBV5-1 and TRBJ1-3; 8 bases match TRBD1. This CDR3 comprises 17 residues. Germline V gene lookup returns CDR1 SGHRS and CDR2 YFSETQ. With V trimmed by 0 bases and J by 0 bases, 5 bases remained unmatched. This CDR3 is CASSLAETGGSGNTIYF. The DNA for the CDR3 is TGCGCCAGCAGCTTGGCCGAAACAGGGGGCTCTGGAAACACCATATATTTT. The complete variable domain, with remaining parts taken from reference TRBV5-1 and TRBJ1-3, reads KAGVTQTPRYLIKTRGQQVTLSCSPISGHRSVSWYQQTPGQGLQFLFEYFSETQRNKGNFPGRFSGRQFSNSRSEMNVSTLELGDSALYLCASSLAETGGSGNTIYFGEGSWLTVV.

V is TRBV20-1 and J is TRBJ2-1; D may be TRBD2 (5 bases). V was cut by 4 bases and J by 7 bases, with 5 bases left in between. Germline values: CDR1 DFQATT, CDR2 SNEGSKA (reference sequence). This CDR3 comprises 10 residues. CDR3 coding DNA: TGCAGTGCTACGGGGAATGAGCAGTTCTTC. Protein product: CSATGNEQFF.

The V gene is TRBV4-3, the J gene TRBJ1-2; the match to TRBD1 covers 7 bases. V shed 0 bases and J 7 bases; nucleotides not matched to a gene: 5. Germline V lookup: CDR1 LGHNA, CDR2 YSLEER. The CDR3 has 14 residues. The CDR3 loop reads CASSQENSGGGYTF. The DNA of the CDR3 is TGCGCCAGCAGCCAAGAGAATTCAGGGGGTGGCTACACCTTC.

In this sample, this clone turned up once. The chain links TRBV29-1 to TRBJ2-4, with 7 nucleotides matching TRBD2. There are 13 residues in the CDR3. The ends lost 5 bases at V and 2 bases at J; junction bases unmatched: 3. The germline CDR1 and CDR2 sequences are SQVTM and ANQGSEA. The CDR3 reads CSVWGGPKNIQYF. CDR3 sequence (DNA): TGCAGCGTTTGGGGGGGACCCAAAAACATTCAGTACTTC.

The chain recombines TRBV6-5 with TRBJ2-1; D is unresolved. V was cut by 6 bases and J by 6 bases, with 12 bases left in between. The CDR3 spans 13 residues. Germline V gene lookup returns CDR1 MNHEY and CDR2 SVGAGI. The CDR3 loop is CASSLPAGNEQFF. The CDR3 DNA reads TGTGCCAGCAGCTTACCTGCAGGCAATGAGCAGTTCTTC.

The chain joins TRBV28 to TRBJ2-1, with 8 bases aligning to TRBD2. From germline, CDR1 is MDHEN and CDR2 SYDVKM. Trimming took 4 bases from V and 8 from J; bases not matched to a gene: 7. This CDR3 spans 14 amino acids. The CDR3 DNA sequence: TGTGCCAGCAGTTCAGCGGGAGTTATGGATGAGCAGTTCTTC. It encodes CASSSAGVMDEQFF.

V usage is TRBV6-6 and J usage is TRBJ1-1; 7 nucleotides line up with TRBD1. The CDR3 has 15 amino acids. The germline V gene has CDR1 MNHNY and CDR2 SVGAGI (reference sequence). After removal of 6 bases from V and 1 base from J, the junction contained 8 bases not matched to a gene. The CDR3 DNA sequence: TGTGCCAGCAGGTTTCCAGGGGGGCCGAACACTGAAGCTTTCTTT. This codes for CASRFPGGPNTEAFF.

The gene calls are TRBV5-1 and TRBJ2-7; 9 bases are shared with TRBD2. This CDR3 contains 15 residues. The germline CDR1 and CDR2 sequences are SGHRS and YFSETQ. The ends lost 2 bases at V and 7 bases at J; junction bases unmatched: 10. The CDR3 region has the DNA TGCGCCAGCAGCTTTGGAGTAGCGGGAGAGCGGGAGCAGTACTTC. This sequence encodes CASSFGVAGEREQYF.

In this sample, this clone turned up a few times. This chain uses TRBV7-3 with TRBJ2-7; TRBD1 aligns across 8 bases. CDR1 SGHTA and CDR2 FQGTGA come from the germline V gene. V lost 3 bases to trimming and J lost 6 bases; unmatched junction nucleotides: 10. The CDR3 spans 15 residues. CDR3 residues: CASSFSWTGPGEQYF. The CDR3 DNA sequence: TGTGCCAGCAGCTTCAGTTGGACAGGGCCTGGCGAGCAGTACTTC.

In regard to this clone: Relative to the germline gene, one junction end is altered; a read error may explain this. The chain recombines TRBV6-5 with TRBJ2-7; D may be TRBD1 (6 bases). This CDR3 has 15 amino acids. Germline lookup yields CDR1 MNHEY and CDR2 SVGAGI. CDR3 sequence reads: CASSDSGASSYEQYF. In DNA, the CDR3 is TGTGCCAGCAGTGACTCAGGGGCCAGCTCCTACGAGCAGTACTTC.

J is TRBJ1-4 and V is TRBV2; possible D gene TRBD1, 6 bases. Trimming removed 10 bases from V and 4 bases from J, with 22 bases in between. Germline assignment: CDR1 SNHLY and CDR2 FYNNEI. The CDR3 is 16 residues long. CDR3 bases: TGTGCCATTGACCGGGACACCGCCGAAAATAATGAAAAACTGTTTTTT. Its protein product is CAIDRDTAENNEKLFF.